This T cell receptor beta chain was observed in a study of blood T cell dynamics during melanoma immunotherapy. V lost 3 bases, J lost 10 bases, and 10 bases lay in between. The CDR3 totals 11 residues. The germline gives CDR1 MNHEY, CDR2 SVGAGI. The time point here: pre-treatment baseline. Patients with prior systemic cancer treatment, concomitant immunosuppressants, or other active malignancies were excluded. The assay was immunoSEQ multiplex PCR, and TCRdb's table has in-frame clones only and misses some. Among thousands of clones listed, roughly four fifths were seen once. This TCR was sampled from a human donor with melanoma. The source material was blood, sampled from a patient treated with checkpoint blockade. The rearrangement joins TRBV6-5 to TRBJ2-7, with D possibly being TRBD1 or TRBD2 (6 bases each). The CDR3 here is CASSYMGGQYF. CDR3 nucleotide sequence: TGTGCCAGCAGTTATATGGGGGGCCAGTACTTC.